These 9 T cell receptor beta chains were all obtained from the same sample, sequenced in a study of technical replicates of blood from several donors (dated by TCRdb to about 2017). Library preparation employed the immunoSEQ multiplex PCR assay. The clones in this table, taken by TCRdb from immuneACCESS, are in-frame only. Not every clone is retained; where verified, under half of the shortfall comes from an unresolved V gene, and the cause of the rest is unknown. The sample yields approximately 85,000 clones; about 94% were counted once. Jointly, the top ten make up around 0.25% of the sample. Sequencing input: T cells isolated from PBMCs. These receptors came from a human donor in good health.

The V call is TRBV5-1, the J call TRBJ2-1, with 7 bases fitting TRBD1. Per germline, CDR1 SGHRS and CDR2 YFSETQ. The CDR3 has 15 residues. V dropped 4 bases and J dropped 8; count of bases not matched to a gene: 12. The CDR3 nucleotides are TGCGCCAGCAGCGAGGAAGGGGACAGAGCAGATGAGCAGTTCTTC. Amino acids: CASSEEGDRADEQFF.

This chain joins TRBV19 and TRBJ2-2; 8 bases are a match to TRBD1. The CDR3 extends over 23 amino acids. Germline lookup yields CDR1 LNHDA and CDR2 SQIVND (reference sequence). V gave up 4 bases and J gave up 0 bases; unmatched junction bases: 25. This CDR3 is CASSTRDRTPILPFYPNTGELFF. Here the CDR3 DNA reads TGTGCCAGTAGTACCCGGGACAGGACCCCGATACTGCCCTTTTACCCGAACACCGGGGAGCTGTTTTTT.

The chain joins TRBV28 to TRBJ1-5; D not certain. This CDR3 has 15 residues. Trimming pared 4 bases from V and 3 bases from J, leaving 13 bases between. Germline V lookup: CDR1 MDHEN, CDR2 SYDVKM. This CDR3 reads CASSWEAALNQPQHF. Here the CDR3 DNA reads TGTGCCAGCAGTTGGGAGGCGGCTCTCAATCAGCCCCAGCATTTT.

The chain couples TRBV20-1 to TRBJ2-7; D gene uncertain. Germline V gene lookup returns CDR1 DFQATT and CDR2 SNEGSKA (reference sequence). The CDR3 covers 11 residues. The germline V and J ends were trimmed by 3 bases and 2 bases, with 5 bases remaining between them. In nucleotides, the CDR3 is TGCAGTGCTAGTCCTCCCTACGAGCAGTACTTC. This codes for CSASPPYEQYF.

This clone was seen just once. The chain joins TRBV10-1 to TRBJ2-6, with D hard to call. V shed 2 bases and J shed 2 bases, with 7 bases lying between them. The CDR3 loop spans 15 amino acids. Per germline, CDR1 WNHNN and CDR2 SYGVQD (reference sequence). The CDR3 loop reads CASSENRAGANVLTF. The CDR3 region has the DNA TGCGCCAGCAGTGAGAACCGCGCTGGGGCCAACGTCCTGACTTTC.

The chain combines TRBV7-9 with TRBJ1-4; the D gene is possibly TRBD1 (6 bases). Trimming pared 7 bases from V and 6 bases from J, leaving 15 bases between. The CDR3 totals 14 residues. CDR1 is SEHNR, CDR2 FQNEAQ, per germline (reference sequence). Here the CDR3 DNA reads TGTGCCAGCACCCGGGGGGGCGCATATGAAAAACTGTTTTTT. It yields the protein CASTRGGAYEKLFF.

The chain joins TRBV11-2 to TRBJ2-7, with D maybe TRBD2 (6 bases). CDR1 and CDR2 (germline): SGHAT, FQNNGV. This CDR3 is built from 13 residues. Trimming shortened V by 8 bases and J by 2 bases, and 13 bases separated the two germline ends. In nucleotides, the CDR3 is TGTGCCAGCGGTCGGGACTTTACCTACGAGCAGTACTTC. It specifies CASGRDFTYEQYF. The whole variable domain, remainder taken from reference TRBV11-2 and TRBJ2-7, is EAGVAQSPRYKIIEKRQSVAFWCNPISGHATLYWYQQILGQGPKLLIQFQNNGVVDDSQLPKDRFSAERLKGVDSTLKIQPAKLEDSAVYLCASGRDFTYEQYFGPGTRLTVT.

This clone was observed a single time. V gene TRBV6-5 combines with J gene TRBJ2-1; 9 bases align to TRBD1. Germline assignment: CDR1 MNHEY and CDR2 SVGAGI. The CDR3 totals 14 residues. Trimming removed 2 bases from V and 9 bases from J; junction bases left unmatched: 5. The DNA of the CDR3 is TGTGCCAGCAGTTACAGGGGACAGGGTGGTGAGCAGTTCTTC. It encodes CASSYRGQGGEQFF.

The CDR3 region is CAISVVRSTDTQYF. The CDR3 bases are TGTGCCATCAGTGTGGTTCGGAGCACAGATACGCAGTATTTT. The V and J genes are TRBV10-3 and TRBJ2-3, with D unclear. The CDR3 covers 14 residues. Trimming removed 4 bases at V and 0 bases at J, with 8 bases between. Germline CDR1 and CDR2: ENHRY and SYGVKD.